A single T cell receptor (beta chain) is shown here with its context. This clone was counted only a few times. The antigen it binds to is not known. Base quality data are lacking; no much larger clone is found one base away. The sample comes from a study of OX40 agonist ivuxolimab in advanced cancers. Regarding the complete study: Ivuxolimab was an agonistic, fully human IgG2 monoclonal antibody directed against OX40 (CD134), a costimulatory receptor. Intravenous ivuxolimab was administered to patients every 2 weeks at six dose levels: 0.01, 0.1, 0.3, 1.5, 3 and 10 mg/kg. Of the approximately 50 dose-escalation patients, hepatocellular carcinoma was present in about 19, melanoma in about 15, renal cell carcinoma in 9 and head and neck cancer in 9. In the dose-escalation cohort, 65% to 90% of patients were male, and the mean age was approximately 64 years, with a range of roughly 20 to 85. Prior anti-PD-1, anti-PD-L1 or anti-CTLA-4 therapy was permitted, and checkpoint inhibitors had been received by under 50% of dose-escalation patients. Partial responses occurred in three dose-escalation patients, of whom one had hepatocellular carcinoma and two had cutaneous melanoma. Peripheral TCRbeta sequencing aimed to test whether ivuxolimab altered TCR sequence diversity and caused clonal T-cell expansion. The paper covers the monotherapy dose-escalation part of the phase I ivuxolimab trial, which included N of about 56 patients. The full study reports these points: On average, CD8+ T cells showed more expanded clones than CD4+ T cells after ivuxolimab. The antigen specificity of the clonally expanded peripheral T cells was not determined. In the 0.1-3.0 mg/kg groups, partial responders had among the lowest normalized peripheral clonal expansion, particularly in CD8+ T cells. Low levels of normalized T-cell clonal expansion were also shown by some nonresponding patients. At doses from 0.1 to 3.0 mg/kg, clonal expansion was seen in both CD4+ and CD8+ blood T cells between baseline and week 6.

CDR1 LNHDA and CDR2 SQIVND are derived from the germline V gene (reference sequence). Including cysteine and phenylalanine, the CDR3 has 15 amino acids. The CDR3 DNA has 45 bases and is translated from base 1. The junction shows trimming of 3 bases on V and 7 bases on J, and the gene matches do not reach 6 bases of it. Genomic DNA was extracted from sorted cells for sequencing of the TCRbeta CDR3 region. The immunoSEQ Assay was used for sequencing of TCRbeta CDR3 regions. Not all clones reach the TCRdb copy of this immuneACCESS table, which keeps in-frame sequences only. Checked studies attribute under half of the gap to unresolved V genes and leave the rest unexplained. In all, the sample holds fewer than 70,000 clones, and approximately 91% of those were seen once. The ten largest account for 0.7% to 0.95% of the sample. Patients with a history of autoimmune disease or receiving systemic immunosuppression were excluded from the trial. Peripheral blood for TCR sequencing was collected from all dose cohorts at baseline, on cycle 4 day 1, and on cycle 7 day 1. The samples were taken from a phase I, first-in-human, multicenter, open-label dose-escalation trial of ivuxolimab. Adults with locally advanced or metastatic melanoma, renal cell, hepatocellular, or head and neck squamous cell carcinoma were enrolled in the trial. Before TCR sequencing, CD4+ and CD8+ T cells were separately sorted from peripheral blood.

The rearrangement combines TRBV19 with TRBJ2-1, with 10 junctional bases fitting TRBD2. The specimen comprised CD4+ or CD8+ T cells sorted from blood, sampled in a trial of the OX40 agonist ivuxolimab. The receptor was isolated from an adult with an advanced solid tumor such as melanoma, head and neck, liver or kidney cancer. The nucleotide sequence reads as follows: TGTGCCAGTAGTATTGGAGCGGGAGGGATAAATGAGCAGTTCTTC. Its protein is CASSIGAGGINEQFF.